The source of this TCR beta chain is a study of T-cell reconstitution after alpha-beta-depleted transplantation in children. Germline V gene lookup returns CDR1 SGHTA and CDR2 FQGNSA. The CDR3 sequence is 16 residues long. Losses at the gene ends were 5 bases for V and 2 bases for J; bases not matched to a gene: 8. A TCRbeta library incorporating unique molecular identifiers was prepared. TCRdb reprocessed the PCR reads via MiXCR and lists one record per CDR3 protein. The sample includes about 690,000 distinct CDR3 sequences, around 16% seen only once; the top ten take approximately 1%. The chain has TRBV7-2 and TRBJ1-1, with 10 bases identical to TRBD1. Specimen: PBMCs from the stem cell graft donor, collected from the stem cell graft. The clonotype originates from a human donor who donated a stem cell graft to a child with acute myeloid leukemia. The CDR3 loop reads CASSLRTGGSNTEAFF. CDR3 nucleotides: TGTGCCAGCAGCCTACGGACAGGGGGTAGTAACACTGAAGCTTTCTTT.